The entry below gives a single T cell receptor beta chain sequence along with its context. The record originates from a study of blood T cell repertoires in COVID-19. Study-wide context: Acute and convalescent COVID-19 specimens originated in the United States, Italy and Spain. T cells, B-cell-depleted T cells, or PBMCs provided the cDNA or gDNA that served as material.

Authors' data handling: Counts of nucleated cells, estimated from reference gene primer amplification, were obtained. The method was immunoSEQ multiplex PCR; TCRdb's version includes in-frame clones alone and lacks a portion of them. For V, J and clone size, that table is used; D and trimming come from the DNA. This sample has some 150,000 clones, with around 80% found just once. Germline V gene sequence: CDR1 MNHEY, CDR2 SVGAGI. V was cut by 6 bases and J by 3 bases, with 11 bases left in between. CDR3 length: 13 residues. The receptor was derived from a woman between 45 and 60 years old with acute or convalescent COVID-19. The chain couples TRBV6-5 to TRBJ1-2; tentative D call: TRBD1 (5 bases). Sequencing was done on a sample of peripheral blood. The CDR3 reads CASRTTGYYGYTF. DNA for the CDR3: TGTGCCAGCAGGACAACAGGATACTATGGCTACACCTTC.